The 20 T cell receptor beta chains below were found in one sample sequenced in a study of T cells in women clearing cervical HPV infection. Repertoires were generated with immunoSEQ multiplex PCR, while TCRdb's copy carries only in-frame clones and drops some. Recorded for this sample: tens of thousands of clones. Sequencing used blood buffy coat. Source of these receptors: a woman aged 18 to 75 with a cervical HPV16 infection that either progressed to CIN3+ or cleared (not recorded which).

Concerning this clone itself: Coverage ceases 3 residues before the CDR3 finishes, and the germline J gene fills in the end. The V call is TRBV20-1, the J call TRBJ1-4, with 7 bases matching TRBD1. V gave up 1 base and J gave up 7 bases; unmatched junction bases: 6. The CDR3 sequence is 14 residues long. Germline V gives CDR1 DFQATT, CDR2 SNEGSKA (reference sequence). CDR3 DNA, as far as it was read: TGCAGTGCTAGAGTAGGGGGCAATAGTGAAAAA. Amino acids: CSARVGGNSEK. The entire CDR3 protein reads CSARVGGNSEKLFF.

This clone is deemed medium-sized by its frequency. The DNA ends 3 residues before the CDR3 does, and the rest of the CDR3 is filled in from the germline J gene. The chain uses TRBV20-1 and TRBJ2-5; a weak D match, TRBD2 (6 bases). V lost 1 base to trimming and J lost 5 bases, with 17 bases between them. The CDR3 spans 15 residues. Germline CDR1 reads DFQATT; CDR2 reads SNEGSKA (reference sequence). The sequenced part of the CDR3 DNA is TGCAGTGCTAGAGCCGAGACTAGAGATTTTGAGACC. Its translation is CSARAETRDFET. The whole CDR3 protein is CSARAETRDFETQYF.

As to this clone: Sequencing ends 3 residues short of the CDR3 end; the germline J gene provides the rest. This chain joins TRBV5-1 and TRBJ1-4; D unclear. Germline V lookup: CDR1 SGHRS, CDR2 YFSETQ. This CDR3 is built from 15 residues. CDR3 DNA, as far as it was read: TGCGCCAGCAGCGTGGACTGGAGCGATAATTCACCA. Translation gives CASSVDWSDNSP. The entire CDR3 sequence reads CASSVDWSDNSPLFF.

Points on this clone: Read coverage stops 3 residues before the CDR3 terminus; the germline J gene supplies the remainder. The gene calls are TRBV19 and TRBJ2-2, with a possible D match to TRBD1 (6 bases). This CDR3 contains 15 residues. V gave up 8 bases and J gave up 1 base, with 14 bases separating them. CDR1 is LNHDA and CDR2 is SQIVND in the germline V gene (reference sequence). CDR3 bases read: TGTGCCAGTGTACACTTAGGGGGGAACACCGGGGAG. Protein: CASVHLGGNTGE. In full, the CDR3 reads CASVHLGGNTGELFF.

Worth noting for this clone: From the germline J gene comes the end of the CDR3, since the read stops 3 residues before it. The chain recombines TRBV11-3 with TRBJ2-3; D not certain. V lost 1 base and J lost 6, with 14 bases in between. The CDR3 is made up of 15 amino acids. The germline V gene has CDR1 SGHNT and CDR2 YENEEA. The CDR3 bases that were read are TGTGCCAGCAGCTTAGCCTCCACAGAGATGGATACG. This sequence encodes CASSLASTEMDT. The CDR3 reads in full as CASSLASTEMDTQYF. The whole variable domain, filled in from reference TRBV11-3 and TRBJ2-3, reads EAGVVQSPRYKIIEKKQPVAFWCNPISGHNTLYWYLQNLGQGPELLIRYENEEAVDDSQLPKDRFSAERLKGVDSTLKIQPAELGDSAVYLCASSLASTEMDTQYFGPGTRLTVL.

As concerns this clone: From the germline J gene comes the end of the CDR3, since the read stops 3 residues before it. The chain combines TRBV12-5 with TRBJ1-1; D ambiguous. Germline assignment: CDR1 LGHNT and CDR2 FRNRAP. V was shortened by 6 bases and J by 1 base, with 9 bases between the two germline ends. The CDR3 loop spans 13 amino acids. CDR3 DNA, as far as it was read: TGTGCTAGTGGCCCCTCGTGGAACACTGAA. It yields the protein CASGPSWNTE. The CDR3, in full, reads CASGPSWNTEAFF.

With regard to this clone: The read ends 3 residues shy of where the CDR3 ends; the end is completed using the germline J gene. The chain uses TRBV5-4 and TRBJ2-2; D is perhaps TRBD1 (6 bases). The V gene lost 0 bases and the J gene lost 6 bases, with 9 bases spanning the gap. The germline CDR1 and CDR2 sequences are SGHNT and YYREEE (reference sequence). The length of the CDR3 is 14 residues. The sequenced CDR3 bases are TGTGCCAGCAGCTTGGACAACAGGGCCGGGGAG. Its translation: CASSLDNRAGE. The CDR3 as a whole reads CASSLDNRAGELFF.

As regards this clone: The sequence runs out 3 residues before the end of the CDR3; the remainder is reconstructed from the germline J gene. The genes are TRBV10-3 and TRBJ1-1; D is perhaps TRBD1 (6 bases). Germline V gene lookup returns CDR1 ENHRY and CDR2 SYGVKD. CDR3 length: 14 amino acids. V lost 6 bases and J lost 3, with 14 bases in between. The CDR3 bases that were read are TGTGCCATCAGGGCCCGTGGGGGCGACACTGAA. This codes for CAIRARGGDTE. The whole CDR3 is CAIRARGGDTEAFF.

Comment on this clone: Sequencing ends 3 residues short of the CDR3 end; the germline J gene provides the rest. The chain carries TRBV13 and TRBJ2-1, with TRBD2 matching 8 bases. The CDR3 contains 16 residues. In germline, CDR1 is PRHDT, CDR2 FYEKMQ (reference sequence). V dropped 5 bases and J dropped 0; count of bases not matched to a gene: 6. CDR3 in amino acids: CASSLIAGFSYNEQFF. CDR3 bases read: TGTGCCAGCAGCCTTATAGCGGGGTTCTCCTACAATGAG. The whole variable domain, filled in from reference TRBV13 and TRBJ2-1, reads AAGVIQSPRHLIKEKRETATLKCYPIPRHDTVYWYQQGPGQDPQFLISFYEKMQSDKGSIPDRFSAQQFSDYHSELNMSSLELGDSALYFCASSLIAGFSYNEQFFGPGTRLTVL.

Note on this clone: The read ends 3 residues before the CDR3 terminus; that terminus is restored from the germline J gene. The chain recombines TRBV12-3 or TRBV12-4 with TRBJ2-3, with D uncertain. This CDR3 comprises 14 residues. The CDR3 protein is CASKPLTGKETQYF. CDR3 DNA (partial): TGTGCCAGCAAACCGTTGACTGGAAAGGAGACG.

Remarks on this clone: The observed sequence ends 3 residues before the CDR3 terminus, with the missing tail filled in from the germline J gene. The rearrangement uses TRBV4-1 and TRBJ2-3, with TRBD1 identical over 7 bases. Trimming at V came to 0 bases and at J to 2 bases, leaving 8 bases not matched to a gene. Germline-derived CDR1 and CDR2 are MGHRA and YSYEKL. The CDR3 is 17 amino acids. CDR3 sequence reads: CASSQDSSRGITDTQYF. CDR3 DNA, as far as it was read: TGCGCCAGCAGCCAAGATTCCAGCAGGGGGATCACAGATACG.

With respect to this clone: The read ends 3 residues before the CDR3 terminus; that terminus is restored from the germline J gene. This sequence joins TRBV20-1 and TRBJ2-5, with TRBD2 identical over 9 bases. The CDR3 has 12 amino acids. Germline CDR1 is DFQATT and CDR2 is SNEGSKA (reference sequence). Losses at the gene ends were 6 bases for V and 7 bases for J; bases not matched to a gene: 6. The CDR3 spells CSASGGFGTQYF. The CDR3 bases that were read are TGCAGTGCGAGCGGGGGGTTTGGGACC.

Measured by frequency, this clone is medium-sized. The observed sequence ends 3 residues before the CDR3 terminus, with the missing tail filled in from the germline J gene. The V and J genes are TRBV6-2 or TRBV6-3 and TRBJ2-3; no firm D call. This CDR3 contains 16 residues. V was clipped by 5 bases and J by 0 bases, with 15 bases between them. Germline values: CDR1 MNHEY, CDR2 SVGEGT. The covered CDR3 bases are TGTGCCAGCAGTCCTTTCCTGTTATCTAGCACAGATACG. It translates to CASSPFLLSSTDT. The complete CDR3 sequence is CASSPFLLSSTDTQYF.

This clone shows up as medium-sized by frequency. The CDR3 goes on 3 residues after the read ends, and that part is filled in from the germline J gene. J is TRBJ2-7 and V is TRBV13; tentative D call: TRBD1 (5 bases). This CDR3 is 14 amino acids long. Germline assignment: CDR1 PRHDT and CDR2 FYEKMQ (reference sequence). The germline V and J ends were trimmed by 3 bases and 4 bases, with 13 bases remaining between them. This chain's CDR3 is CASSFFLTAYEQYF. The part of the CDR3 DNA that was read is TGTGCCAGCAGCTTCTTCCTGACAGCGTACGAG.

The CDR3 protein is CASSPPQGAVRQPQHF. The CDR3 DNA, read in part, is TGCGCCAGCAGCCCGCCGCAGGGGGCGGTGAGGCAGCCC. The chain employs TRBV4-1 and TRBJ1-5, with 8 bases that match TRBD1. With the read ending 3 residues before the CDR3 end, the germline J gene is used to fill in that end. Per germline, CDR1 MGHRA and CDR2 YSYEKL. J lost 7 bases, V lost 4 bases, and 12 bases had no gene match. This CDR3 has 16 amino acids.

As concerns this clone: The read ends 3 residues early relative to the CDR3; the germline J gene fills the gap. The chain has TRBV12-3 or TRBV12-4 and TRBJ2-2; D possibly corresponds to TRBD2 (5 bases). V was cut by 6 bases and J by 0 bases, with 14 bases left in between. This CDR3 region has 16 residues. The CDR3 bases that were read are TGTGCCAGCAGCCGCTTGCTAGCCCCGAACACCGGGGAG. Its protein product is CASSRLLAPNTGE. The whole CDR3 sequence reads CASSRLLAPNTGELFF.

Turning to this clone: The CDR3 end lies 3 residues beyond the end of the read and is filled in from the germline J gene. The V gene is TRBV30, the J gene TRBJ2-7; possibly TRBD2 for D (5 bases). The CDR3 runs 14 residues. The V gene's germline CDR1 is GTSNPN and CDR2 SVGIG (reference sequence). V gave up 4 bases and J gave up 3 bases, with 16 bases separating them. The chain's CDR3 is CAWKRGLFGYEQYF. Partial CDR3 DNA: TGTGCCTGGAAAAGAGGGCTTTTCGGCTACGAG.

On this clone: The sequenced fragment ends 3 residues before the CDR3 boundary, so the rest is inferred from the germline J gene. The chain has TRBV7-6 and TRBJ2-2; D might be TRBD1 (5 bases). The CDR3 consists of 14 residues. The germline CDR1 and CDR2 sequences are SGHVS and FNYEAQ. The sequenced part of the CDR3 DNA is TGTGCCAGCAGCATCGTTTCTGGGGCCAACGTG. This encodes CASSIVSGANV. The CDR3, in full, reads CASSIVSGANVLFF. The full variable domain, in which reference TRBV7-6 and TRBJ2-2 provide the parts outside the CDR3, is GAGVSQSPRYKVTKRGQDVALRCDPISGHVSLYWYRQALGQGPEFLTYFNYEAQQDKSGLPNDRFSAERPEGSISTLTIQRTEQRDSAMYRCASSIVSGANVLFFGEGSRLTVL.

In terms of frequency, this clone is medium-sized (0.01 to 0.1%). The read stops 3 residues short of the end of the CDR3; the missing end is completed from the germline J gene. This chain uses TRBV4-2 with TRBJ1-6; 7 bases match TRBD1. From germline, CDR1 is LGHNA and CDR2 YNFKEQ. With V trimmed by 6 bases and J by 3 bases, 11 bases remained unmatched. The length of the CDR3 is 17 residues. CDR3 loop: CASSQYAGTDYNSPLHF. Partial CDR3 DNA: TGTGCCAGCAGTCAATACGCCGGGACAGACTATAATTCACCC.

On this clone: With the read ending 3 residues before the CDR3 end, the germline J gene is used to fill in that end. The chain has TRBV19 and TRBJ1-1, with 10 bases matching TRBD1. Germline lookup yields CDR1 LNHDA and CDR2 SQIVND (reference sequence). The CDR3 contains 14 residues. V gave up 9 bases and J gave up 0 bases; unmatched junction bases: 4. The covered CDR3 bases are TGTGCCAGCCGGGACAGGGGCCTGAACACTGAA. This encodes CASRDRGLNTE. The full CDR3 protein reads CASRDRGLNTEAFF.